The clone carrying this TCR beta chain showed up just a few times. The antigen is unknown. Preparation of the TCRbeta library involved a method that used unique molecular identifiers. TCRdb re-called the PCR reads through MiXCR, storing one row per CDR3 protein. The sample shows about 190,000 distinct CDR3 sequences, approximately 10% of them seen only once. In germline, CDR1 is SQVTM, CDR2 ANQGSEA. This CDR3 comprises 16 residues. The V end lost 3 bases, the J end lost 8 bases, and 23 bases lay between the germline ends. The sample is drawn from a study of T-cell reconstitution after alpha-beta-depleted transplantation in children. Study-wide results and caveats: Expanded graft clones numbering several hundred reportedly gave rise to alpha-beta T cells about two months after transplant. At one year after transplant, newly produced T cells mostly accounted for T-cell counts and diversity.

This clonotype originated in a boy younger than 10 with acute myeloid leukemia, due to receive a stem cell transplant. Sequenced material: PBMCs, taken before TCRalphabeta/CD19-depleted stem cell transplant. The gene calls are TRBV29-1 and TRBJ2-1, with D maybe TRBD2 (6 bases). The DNA of the CDR3 is TGCAGCGTTGAGGGCTGGGAGGCTGCCAAGGGCGATGAGCAGTTCTTC. It specifies CSVEGWEAAKGDEQFF.